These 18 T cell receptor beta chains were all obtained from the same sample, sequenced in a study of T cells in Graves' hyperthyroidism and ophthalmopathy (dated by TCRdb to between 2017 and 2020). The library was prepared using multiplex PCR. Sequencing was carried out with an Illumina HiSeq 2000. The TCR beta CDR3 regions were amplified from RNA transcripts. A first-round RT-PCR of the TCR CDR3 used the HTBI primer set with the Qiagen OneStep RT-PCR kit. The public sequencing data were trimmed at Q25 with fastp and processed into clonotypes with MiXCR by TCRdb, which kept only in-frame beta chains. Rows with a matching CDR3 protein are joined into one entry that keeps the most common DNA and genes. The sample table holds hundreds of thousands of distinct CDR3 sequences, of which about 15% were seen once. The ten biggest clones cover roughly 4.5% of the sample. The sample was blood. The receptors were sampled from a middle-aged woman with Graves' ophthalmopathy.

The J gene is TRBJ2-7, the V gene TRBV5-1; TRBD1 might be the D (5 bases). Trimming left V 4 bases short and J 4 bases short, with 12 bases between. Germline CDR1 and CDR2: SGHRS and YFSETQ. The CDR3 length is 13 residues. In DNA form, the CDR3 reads TGCGCCAGCAGCGTTACTCAGGGATACGAGCAGTACTTC. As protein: CASSVTQGYEQYF.

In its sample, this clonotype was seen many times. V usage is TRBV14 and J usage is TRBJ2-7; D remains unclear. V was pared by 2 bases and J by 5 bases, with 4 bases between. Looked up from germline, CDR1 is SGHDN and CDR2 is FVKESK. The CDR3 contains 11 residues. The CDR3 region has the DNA TGTGCCAGCAGCCAAAGGAACGAGCAGTACTTC. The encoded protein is CASSQRNEQYF.

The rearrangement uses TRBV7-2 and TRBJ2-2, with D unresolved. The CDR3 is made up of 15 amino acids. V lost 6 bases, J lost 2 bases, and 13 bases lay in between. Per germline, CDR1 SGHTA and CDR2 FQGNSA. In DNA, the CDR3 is TGTGCCAGCAGAGCTGGCGGTAAAAACACCGGGGAGCTGTTTTTT. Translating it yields CASRAGGKNTGELFF.

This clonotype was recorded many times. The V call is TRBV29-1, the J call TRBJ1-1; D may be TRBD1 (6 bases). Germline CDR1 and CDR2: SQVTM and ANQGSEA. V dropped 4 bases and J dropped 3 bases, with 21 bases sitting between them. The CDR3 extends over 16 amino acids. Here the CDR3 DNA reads TGCAGCGTTGTGACCCCCTTGGGGGGCCTGGACACTGAAGCTTTCTTT. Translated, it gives CSVVTPLGGLDTEAFF.

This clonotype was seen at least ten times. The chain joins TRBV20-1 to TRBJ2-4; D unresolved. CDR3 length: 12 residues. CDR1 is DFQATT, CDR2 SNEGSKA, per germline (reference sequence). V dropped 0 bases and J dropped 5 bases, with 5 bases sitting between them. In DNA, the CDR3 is TGCAGTGCTAGAGAGGCCCAAAACATTCAGTACTTC. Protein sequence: CSAREAQNIQYF.

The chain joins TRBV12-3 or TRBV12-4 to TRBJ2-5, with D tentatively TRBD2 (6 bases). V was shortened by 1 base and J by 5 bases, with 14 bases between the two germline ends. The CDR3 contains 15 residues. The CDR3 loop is CASSLERVKVETQYF. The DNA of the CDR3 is TGTGCCAGCAGTTTAGAGCGGGTAAAGGTGGAGACCCAGTACTTC.

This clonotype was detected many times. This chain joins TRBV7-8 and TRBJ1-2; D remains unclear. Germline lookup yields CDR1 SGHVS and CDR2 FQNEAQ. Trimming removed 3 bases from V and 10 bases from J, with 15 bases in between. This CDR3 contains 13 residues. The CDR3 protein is CASSFGVGNDYTF. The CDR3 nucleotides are TGTGCCAGCAGCTTCGGAGTAGGGAATGACTACACCTTC.

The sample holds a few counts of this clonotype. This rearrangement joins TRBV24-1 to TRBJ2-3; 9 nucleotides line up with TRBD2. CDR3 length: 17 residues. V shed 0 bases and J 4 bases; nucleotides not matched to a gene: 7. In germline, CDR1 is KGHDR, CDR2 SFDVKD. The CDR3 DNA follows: TGTGCCACCAGTGATTTGCCGCGGGAGGGCCGATCAGATACGCAGTATTTT. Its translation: CATSDLPREGRSDTQYF.

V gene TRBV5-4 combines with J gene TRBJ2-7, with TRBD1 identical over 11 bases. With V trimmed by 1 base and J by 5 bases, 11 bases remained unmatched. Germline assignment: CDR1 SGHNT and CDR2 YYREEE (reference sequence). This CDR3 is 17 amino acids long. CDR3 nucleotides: TGTGCCAGCAGCTTGATGGCCGGGACAGGGGGGTTCAACGAGCAGTACTTC. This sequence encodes CASSLMAGTGGFNEQYF.

The CDR3 region has the DNA TGTGCCAGCTCTCATGGGGACACCTACGAGCAGTACTTC. It is translated as CASSHGDTYEQYF. The chain has TRBV6-2 or TRBV6-3 and TRBJ2-7; D might be TRBD1 (6 bases). Germline loops: CDR1 MNHEY, CDR2 SVGEGT. Trimming cost V 8 bases and J 2 bases, with 13 bases left between them. The CDR3 has 13 residues.

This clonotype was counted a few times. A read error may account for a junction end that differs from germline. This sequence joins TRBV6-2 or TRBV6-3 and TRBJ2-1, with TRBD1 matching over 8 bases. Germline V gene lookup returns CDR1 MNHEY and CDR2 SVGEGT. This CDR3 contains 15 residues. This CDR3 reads CASSYRQGSFNEQFF. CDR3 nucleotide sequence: TGTGCCAGCAGTTACAGACAGGGGTCCTTCAATGAGCAGTTCTTC.

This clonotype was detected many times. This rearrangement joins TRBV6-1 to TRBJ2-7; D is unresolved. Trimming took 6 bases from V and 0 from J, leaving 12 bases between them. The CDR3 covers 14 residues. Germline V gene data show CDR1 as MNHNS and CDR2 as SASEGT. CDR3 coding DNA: TGTGCCAGCAGGCCAAGGGTCACCTCCTACGAGCAGTACTTC. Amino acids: CASRPRVTSYEQYF.

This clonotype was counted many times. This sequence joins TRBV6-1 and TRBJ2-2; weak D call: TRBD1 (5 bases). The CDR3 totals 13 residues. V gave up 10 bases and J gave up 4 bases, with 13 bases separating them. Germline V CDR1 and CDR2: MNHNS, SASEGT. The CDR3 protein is CATSGLSTGELFF. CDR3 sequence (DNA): TGTGCCACCTCAGGGTTGTCCACCGGGGAGCTGTTTTTT.

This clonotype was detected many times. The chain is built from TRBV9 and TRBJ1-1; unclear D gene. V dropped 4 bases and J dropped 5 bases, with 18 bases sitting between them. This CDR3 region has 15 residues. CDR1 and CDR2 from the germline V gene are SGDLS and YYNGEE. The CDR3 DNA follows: TGTGCCAGCAGCCCCCGCTTGGACGAGGCAACTGAAGCTTTCTTT. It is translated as CASSPRLDEATEAFF.

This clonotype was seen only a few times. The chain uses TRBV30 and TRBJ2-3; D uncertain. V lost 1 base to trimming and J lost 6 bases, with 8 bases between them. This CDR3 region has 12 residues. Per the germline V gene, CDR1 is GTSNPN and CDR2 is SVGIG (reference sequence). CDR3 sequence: CAWSAPGDTQYF. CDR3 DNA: TGTGCCTGGAGTGCTCCCGGGGATACGCAGTATTTT.

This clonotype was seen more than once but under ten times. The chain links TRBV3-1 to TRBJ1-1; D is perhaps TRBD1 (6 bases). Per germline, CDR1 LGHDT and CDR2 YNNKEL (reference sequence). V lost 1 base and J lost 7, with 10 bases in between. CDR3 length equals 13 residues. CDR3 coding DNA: TGTGCCAGCAGCCAAGGGGGGACATTTGAAGCTTTCTTT. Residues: CASSQGGTFEAFF.

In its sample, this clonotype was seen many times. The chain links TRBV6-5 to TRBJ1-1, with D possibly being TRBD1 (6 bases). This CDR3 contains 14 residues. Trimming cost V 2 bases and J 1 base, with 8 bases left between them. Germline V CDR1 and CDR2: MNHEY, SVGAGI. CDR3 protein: CASSYGGSNTEAFF. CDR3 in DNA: TGTGCCAGCAGTTACGGGGGCTCGAACACTGAAGCTTTCTTT.

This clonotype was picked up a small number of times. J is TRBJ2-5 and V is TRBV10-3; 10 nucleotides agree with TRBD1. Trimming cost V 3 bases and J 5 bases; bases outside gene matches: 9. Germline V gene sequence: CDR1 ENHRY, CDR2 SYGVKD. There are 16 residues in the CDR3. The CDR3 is CAISDHRDRGRETQYF. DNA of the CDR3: TGTGCCATCAGTGACCACCGGGACAGGGGCAGGGAGACCCAGTACTTC.